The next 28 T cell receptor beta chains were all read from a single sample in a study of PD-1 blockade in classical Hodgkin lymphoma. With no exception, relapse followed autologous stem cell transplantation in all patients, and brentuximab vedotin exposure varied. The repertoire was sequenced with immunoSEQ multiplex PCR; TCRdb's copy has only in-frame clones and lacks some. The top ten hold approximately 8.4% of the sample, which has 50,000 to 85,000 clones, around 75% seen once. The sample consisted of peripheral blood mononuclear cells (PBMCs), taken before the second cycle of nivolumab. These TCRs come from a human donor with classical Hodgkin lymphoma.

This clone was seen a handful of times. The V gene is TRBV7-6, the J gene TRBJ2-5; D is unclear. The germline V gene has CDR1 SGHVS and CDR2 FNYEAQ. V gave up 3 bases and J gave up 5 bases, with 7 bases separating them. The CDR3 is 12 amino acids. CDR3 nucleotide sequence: TGTGCCAGCAGCTTTTTTGAGGAGACCCAGTACTTC. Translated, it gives CASSFFEETQYF.

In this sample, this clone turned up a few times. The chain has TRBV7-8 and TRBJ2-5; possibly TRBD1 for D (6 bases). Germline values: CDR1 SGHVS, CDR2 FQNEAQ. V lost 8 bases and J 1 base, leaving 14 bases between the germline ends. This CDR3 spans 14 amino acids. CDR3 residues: CASYPWTAQETQYF. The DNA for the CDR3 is TGTGCCAGCTACCCTTGGACAGCCCAAGAGACCCAGTACTTC.

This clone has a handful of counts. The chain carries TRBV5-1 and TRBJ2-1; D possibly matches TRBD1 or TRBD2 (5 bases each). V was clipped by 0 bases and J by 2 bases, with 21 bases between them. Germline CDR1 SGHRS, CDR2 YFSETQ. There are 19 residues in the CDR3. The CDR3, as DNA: TGCGCCAGCAGCTTGGCCGGATCCCTAGAGGGACGGGCCTACAATGAGCAGTTCTTC. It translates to CASSLAGSLEGRAYNEQFF.

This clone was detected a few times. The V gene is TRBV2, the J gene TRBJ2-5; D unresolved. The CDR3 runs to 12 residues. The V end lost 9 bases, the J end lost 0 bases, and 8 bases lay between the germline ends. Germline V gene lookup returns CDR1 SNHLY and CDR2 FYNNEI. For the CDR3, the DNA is TGTGCCAGTCGCCGGTACCAAGAGACCCAGTACTTC. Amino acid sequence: CASRRYQETQYF. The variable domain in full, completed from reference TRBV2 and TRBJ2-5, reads EPEVTQTPSHQVTQMGQEVILRCVPISNHLYFYWYRQILGQKVEFLVSFYNNEISEKSEIFDDQFSVERPDGSNFTLKIRSTKLEDSAMYFCASRRYQETQYFGPGTRLLVL.

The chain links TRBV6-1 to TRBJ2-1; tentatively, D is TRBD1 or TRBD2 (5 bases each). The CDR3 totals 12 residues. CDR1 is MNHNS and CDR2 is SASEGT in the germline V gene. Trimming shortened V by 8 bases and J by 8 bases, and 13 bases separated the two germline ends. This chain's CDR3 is CASRGPADEQFF. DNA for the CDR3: TGTGCCAGCCGGGGACCGGCCGATGAGCAGTTCTTC.

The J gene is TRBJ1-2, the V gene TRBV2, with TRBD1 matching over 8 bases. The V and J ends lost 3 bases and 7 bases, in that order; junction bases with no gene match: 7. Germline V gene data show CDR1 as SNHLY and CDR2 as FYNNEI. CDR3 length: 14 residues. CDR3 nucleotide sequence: TGTGCCAGCAGTGAGGCCAGGGGGCTGAGTGGCTACACCTTC. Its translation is CASSEARGLSGYTF. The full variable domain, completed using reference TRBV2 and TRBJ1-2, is EPEVTQTPSHQVTQMGQEVILRCVPISNHLYFYWYRQILGQKVEFLVSFYNNEISEKSEIFDDQFSVERPDGSNFTLKIRSTKLEDSAMYFCASSEARGLSGYTFGSGTRLTVV.

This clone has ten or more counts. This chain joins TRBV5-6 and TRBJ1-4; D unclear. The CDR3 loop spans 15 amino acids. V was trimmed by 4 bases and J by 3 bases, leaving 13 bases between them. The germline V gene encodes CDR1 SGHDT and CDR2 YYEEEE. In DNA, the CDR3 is TGTGCCAGCAGCCTGAAGGGTCTCTCTAATGAAAAACTGTTTTTT. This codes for CASSLKGLSNEKLFF.

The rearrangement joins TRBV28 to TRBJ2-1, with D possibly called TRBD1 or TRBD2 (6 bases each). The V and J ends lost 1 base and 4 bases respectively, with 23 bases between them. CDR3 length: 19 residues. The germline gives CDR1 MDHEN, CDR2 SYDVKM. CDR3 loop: CASSLYSFGGGDSYNEQFF. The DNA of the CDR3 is TGTGCCAGCAGTTTATATTCTTTTGGAGGGGGAGACAGTTACAATGAGCAGTTCTTC. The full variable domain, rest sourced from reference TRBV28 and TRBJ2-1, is DVKVTQSSRYLVKRTGEKVFLECVQDMDHENMFWYRQDPGLGLRLIYFSYDVKMKEKGDIPEGYSVSREKKERFSLILESASTNQTSMYLCASSLYSFGGGDSYNEQFFGPGTRLTVL.

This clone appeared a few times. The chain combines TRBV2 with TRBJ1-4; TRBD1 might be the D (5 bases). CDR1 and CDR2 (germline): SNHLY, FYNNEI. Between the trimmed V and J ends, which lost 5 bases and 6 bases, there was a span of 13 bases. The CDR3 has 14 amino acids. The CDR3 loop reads CASSLRQYYEKLFF. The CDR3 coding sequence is TGTGCCAGCAGTTTGCGACAGTATTATGAAAAACTGTTTTTT.

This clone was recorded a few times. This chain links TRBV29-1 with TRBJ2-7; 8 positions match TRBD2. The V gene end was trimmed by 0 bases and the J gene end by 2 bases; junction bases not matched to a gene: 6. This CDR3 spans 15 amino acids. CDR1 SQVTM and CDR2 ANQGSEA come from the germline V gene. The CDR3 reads CSVEEAGGPTYEQYF. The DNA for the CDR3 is TGCAGCGTTGAAGAGGCGGGGGGCCCAACCTACGAGCAGTACTTC.

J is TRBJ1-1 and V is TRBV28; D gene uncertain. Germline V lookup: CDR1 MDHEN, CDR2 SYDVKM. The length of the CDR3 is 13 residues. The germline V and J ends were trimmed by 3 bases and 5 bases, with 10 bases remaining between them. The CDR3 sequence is CASSFGKKTEAFF. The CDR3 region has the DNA TGTGCCAGCAGTTTCGGGAAGAAGACTGAAGCTTTCTTT.

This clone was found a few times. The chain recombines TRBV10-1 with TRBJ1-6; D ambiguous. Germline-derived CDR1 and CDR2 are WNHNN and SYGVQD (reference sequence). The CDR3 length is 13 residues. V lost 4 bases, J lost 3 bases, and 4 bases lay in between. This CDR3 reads CASSASYNSPLHF. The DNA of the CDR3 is TGCGCCAGCAGTGCCAGCTATAATTCACCCCTCCACTTT.

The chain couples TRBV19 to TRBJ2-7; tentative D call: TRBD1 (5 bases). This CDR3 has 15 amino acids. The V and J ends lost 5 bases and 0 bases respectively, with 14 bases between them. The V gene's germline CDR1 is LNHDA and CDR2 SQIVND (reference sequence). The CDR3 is CASSPPAGNSYEQYF. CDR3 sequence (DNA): TGTGCCAGTAGTCCCCCCGCAGGGAACTCCTACGAGCAGTACTTC.

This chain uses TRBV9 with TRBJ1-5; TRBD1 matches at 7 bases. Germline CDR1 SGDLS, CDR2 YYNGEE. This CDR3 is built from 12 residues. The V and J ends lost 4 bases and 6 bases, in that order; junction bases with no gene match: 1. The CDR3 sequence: CASSQGGQPQHF. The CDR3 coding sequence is TGTGCCAGCAGCCAGGGGGGTCAGCCCCAGCATTTT.

CDR3 in amino acids: CASSQGAGELFF. CDR3 DNA sequence: TGCGCCAGCAGCCAGGGGGCCGGGGAGCTGTTTTTT. The chain couples TRBV5-1 to TRBJ2-2, with 7 bases fitting TRBD1. Germline V gene sequence: CDR1 SGHRS, CDR2 YFSETQ. This CDR3 has 12 residues. J gave up 6 bases and V 4 bases, and 0 bases lay outside the gene matches.

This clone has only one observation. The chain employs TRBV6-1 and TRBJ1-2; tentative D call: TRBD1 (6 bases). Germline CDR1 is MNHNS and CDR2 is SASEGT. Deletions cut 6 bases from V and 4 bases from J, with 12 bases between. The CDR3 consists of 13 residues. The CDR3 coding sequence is TGTGCCAGCAGGGAACAGGGTACCTATGGCTACACCTTC. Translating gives CASREQGTYGYTF.

CDR3 protein: CASSLLRGANYGYTF. The CDR3 DNA follows: TGTGCCAGCAGCTTGCTCAGAGGGGCTAACTATGGCTACACCTTC. V gene TRBV5-8 combines with J gene TRBJ1-2, with D perhaps TRBD1 (5 bases). V lost 1 base and J lost 0, with 10 bases in between. Per germline, CDR1 SGHTS and CDR2 YDEGEE. This CDR3 contains 15 residues.

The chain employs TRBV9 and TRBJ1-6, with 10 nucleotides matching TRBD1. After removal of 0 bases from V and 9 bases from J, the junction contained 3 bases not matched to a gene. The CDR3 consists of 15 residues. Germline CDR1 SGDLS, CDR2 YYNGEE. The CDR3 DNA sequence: TGTGCCAGCAGCGTAGTGGGGACAGGGGTTTCACCCCTCCACTTT. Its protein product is CASSVVGTGVSPLHF.

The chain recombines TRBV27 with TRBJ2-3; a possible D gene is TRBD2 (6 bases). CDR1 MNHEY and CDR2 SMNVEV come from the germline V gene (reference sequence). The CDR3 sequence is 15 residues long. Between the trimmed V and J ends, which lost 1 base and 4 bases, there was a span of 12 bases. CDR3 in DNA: TGTGCCAGCAGTTTATTTACTTGGGGGGCAGATACGCAGTATTTT. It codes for CASSLFTWGADTQYF.

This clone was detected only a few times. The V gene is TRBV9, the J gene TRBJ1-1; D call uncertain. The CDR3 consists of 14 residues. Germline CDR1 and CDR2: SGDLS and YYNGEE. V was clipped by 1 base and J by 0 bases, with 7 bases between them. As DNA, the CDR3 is TGTGCCAGCAGCGTAACATGGATGAACACTGAAGCTTTCTTT. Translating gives CASSVTWMNTEAFF.

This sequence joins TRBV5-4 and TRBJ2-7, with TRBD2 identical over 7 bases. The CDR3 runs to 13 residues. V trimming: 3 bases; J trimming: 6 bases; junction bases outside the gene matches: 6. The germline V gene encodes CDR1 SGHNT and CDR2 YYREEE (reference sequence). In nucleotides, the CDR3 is TGTGCCAGCAGCTCCCAGGGCGGGGGCGAGCAGTACTTC. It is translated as CASSSQGGGEQYF.

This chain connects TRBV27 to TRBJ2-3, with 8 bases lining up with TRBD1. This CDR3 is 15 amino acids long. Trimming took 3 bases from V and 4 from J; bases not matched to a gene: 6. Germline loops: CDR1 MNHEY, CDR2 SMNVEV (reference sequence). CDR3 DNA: TGTGCCAGCAGTTTCTGGACAGGGAGGTCAGATACGCAGTATTTT. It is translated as CASSFWTGRSDTQYF.

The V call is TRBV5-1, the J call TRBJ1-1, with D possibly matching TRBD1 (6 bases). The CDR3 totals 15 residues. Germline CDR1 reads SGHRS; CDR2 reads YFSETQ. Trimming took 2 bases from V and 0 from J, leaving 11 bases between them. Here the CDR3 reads CASSLSGGMNTEAFF. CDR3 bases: TGCGCCAGCAGCTTAAGTGGGGGCATGAACACTGAAGCTTTCTTT.

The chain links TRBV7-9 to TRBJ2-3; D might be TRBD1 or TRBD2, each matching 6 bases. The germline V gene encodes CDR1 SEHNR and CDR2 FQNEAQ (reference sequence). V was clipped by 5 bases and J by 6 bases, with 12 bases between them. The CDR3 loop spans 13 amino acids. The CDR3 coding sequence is TGTGCCAGCAGCCCCTGGGGGGCGGATACGCAGTATTTT. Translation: CASSPWGADTQYF.

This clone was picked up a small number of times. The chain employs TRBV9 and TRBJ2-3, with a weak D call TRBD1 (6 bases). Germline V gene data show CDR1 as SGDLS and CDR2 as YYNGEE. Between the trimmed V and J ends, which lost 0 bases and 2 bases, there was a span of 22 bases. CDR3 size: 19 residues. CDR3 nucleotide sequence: TGTGCCAGCAGCGTAGGAAGAGAGGCGAGGGGGTGGGTCACAGATACGCAGTATTTT. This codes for CASSVGREARGWVTDTQYF.

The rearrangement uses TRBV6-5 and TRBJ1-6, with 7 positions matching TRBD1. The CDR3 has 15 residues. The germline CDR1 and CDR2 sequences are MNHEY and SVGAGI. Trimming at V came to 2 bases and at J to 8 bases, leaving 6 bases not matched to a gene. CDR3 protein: CASSYQGGWDSPLHF. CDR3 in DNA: TGTGCCAGCAGTTACCAGGGGGGCTGGGATTCACCCCTCCACTTT.

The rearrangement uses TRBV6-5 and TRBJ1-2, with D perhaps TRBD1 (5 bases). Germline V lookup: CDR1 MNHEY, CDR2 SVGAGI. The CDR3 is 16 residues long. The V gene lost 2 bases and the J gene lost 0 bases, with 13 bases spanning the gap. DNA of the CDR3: TGTGCCAGCAGTTACCGAACAGGAACTTCTAACTATGGCTACACCTTC. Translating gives CASSYRTGTSNYGYTF.

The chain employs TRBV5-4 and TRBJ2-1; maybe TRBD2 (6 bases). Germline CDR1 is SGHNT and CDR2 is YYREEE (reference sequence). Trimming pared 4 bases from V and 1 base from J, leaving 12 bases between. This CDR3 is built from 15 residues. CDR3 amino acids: CASSPGTGSYNEQFF. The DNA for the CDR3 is TGTGCCAGCAGCCCCGGGACTGGGTCCTACAATGAGCAGTTCTTC.